The 26 T cell receptor beta chains listed next were all sequenced from one sample in a study of blood T cell repertoires in COVID-19. TCRdb's table, derived via immunoSEQ multiplex PCR, lists solely in-frame clones and lacks some. The sample yields fewer than 350,000 clones, approximately 87% seen once. Material: peripheral blood. Receptors were obtained from a woman aged 30 to 39 with COVID-19, enrolled during active disease.

The chain combines TRBV5-1 with TRBJ2-3; the match to TRBD1 covers 11 bases. The J segment lost 6 bases and the V segment lost 3 bases, leaving 3 bases of the junction unmatched. This CDR3 has 14 residues. The germline V gene encodes CDR1 SGHRS and CDR2 YFSETQ. Written as DNA, the CDR3 is TGCGCCAGCAGCTGGGACAGGGGGTGGGATACGCAGTATTTT. This codes for CASSWDRGWDTQYF.

This clone was found a few times. The chain has TRBV10-2 and TRBJ1-2; 9 nucleotides match TRBD1. The CDR3 has 15 residues. Trimming removed 5 bases from V and 3 bases from J; junction bases left unmatched: 7. Germline values: CDR1 WSHSY, CDR2 SAAADI. CDR3 in amino acids: CASSQMGQGYYGYTF. The CDR3 DNA reads TGCGCCAGCAGTCAGATGGGACAGGGCTACTATGGCTACACCTTC.

This chain uses TRBV27 with TRBJ1-5; no firm D call. CDR1 and CDR2 from the germline V gene are MNHEY and SMNVEV (reference sequence). The CDR3 extends over 13 amino acids. V was cut by 6 bases and J by 0 bases, with 6 bases left in between. CDR3 region: CASSPNSNQPQHF. The DNA for the CDR3 is TGTGCCAGCAGCCCCAATAGCAATCAGCCCCAGCATTTT.

This clone was recorded a few times. The chain carries TRBV10-2 and TRBJ1-1, with TRBD1 identical over 9 bases. Germline V gene lookup returns CDR1 WSHSY and CDR2 SAAADI. The CDR3 spans 15 residues. V lost 3 bases and J lost 5; bases outside the gene matches: 7. The CDR3 region is CASSDVDRGGTEAFF. For the CDR3, the DNA is TGCGCCAGCAGTGATGTGGACAGGGGTGGTACTGAAGCTTTCTTT.

J is TRBJ1-1 and V is TRBV4-1; D unresolved. Trimming removed 2 bases from V and 6 bases from J, with 10 bases in between. The CDR3 runs 13 residues. Per the germline V gene, CDR1 is MGHRA and CDR2 is YSYEKL. The CDR3 DNA sequence: TGCGCCAGCAGCCAACATCTTTCGGCTGAAGCTTTCTTT. Amino acid sequence: CASSQHLSAEAFF.

This chain connects TRBV11-2 to TRBJ2-2; a weak D match, TRBD2 (5 bases). CDR3 length: 16 residues. Trimming took 5 bases from V and 3 from J, leaving 16 bases between them. Germline V gene sequence: CDR1 SGHAT, CDR2 FQNNGV. CDR3 sequence (DNA): TGTGCCAGCAGCCTCGCCCGGGGTACGGACACCGGGGAGCTGTTTTTT. Protein: CASSLARGTDTGELFF. Filled out from reference TRBV11-2 and TRBJ2-2, the complete variable domain reads EAGVAQSPRYKIIEKRQSVAFWCNPISGHATLYWYQQILGQGPKLLIQFQNNGVVDDSQLPKDRFSAERLKGVDSTLKIQPAKLEDSAVYLCASSLARGTDTGELFFGEGSRLTVL.

This chain links TRBV2 with TRBJ2-7, with no clear D. The V gene's germline CDR1 is SNHLY and CDR2 FYNNEI. The ends were cut back, 3 bases at V and 4 bases at J, with 4 bases in the middle. The CDR3 consists of 11 residues. CDR3 loop: CASSDIYEQYF. The CDR3 DNA sequence: TGTGCCAGCAGTGATATTTACGAGCAGTACTTC.

The chain is built from TRBV10-2 and TRBJ2-7; 10 bases agree with TRBD1. Germline assignment: CDR1 WSHSY and CDR2 SAAADI. The V and J ends lost 4 bases and 2 bases, in that order; junction bases with no gene match: 5. There are 15 residues in the CDR3. This CDR3 reads CASSVDRGTAYEQYF. CDR3 bases: TGCGCCAGCAGTGTGGACAGGGGGACCGCCTACGAGCAGTACTTC.

V gene TRBV4-1 combines with J gene TRBJ2-7; a weak D match, TRBD2 (5 bases). CDR3 length: 13 residues. The germline V gene has CDR1 MGHRA and CDR2 YSYEKL. V was shortened by 6 bases and J by 3 bases, with 12 bases between the two germline ends. For the CDR3, the DNA is TGCGCCAGCAGTCCTGACCGGGGCTACGAGCAGTACTTC. Translation gives CASSPDRGYEQYF.

This chain joins TRBV29-1 and TRBJ2-7, with 9 bases fitting TRBD1. CDR3 length: 13 residues. The germline CDR1 and CDR2 sequences are SQVTM and ANQGSEA. V dropped 6 bases and J dropped 6; count of bases not matched to a gene: 9. The CDR3 nucleotides are TGCAGCGTCAGGACAGGGGTGGGTTCCGAGCAGTACTTC. Protein product: CSVRTGVGSEQYF.

The chain has TRBV2 and TRBJ2-7, with TRBD2 matching over 7 bases. This CDR3 spans 14 amino acids. Germline V lookup: CDR1 SNHLY, CDR2 FYNNEI. The V gene end was trimmed by 6 bases and the J gene end by 0 bases; junction bases not matched to a gene: 5. In nucleotides, the CDR3 is TGTGCCAGCAGGGGGGGGACCGTCTCCTACGAGCAGTACTTC. Its translation: CASRGGTVSYEQYF.

The chain employs TRBV13 and TRBJ2-3, with 9 nucleotides matching TRBD1. This CDR3 has 19 residues. Germline V gives CDR1 PRHDT, CDR2 FYEKMQ (reference sequence). J gave up 5 bases and V 5 bases, and 20 bases lay outside the gene matches. CDR3 coding DNA: TGTGCCAGCAGCGGTTGGGTCCTTTCCACAGGGGGCGCGGGAGATACGCAGTATTTT. Translating gives CASSGWVLSTGGAGDTQYF.

The rearrangement joins TRBV4-2 to TRBJ1-1; possible D gene TRBD1, 5 bases. The V and J ends lost 1 base and 6 bases respectively, with 15 bases between them. The germline CDR1 and CDR2 sequences are LGHNA and YNFKEQ. The CDR3 consists of 15 residues. CDR3: CASSQASGGTAEAFF. CDR3 bases: TGTGCCAGCAGCCAAGCCTCGGGGGGAACCGCTGAAGCTTTCTTT.

The chain joins TRBV4-1 to TRBJ2-7; D is ambiguous. The CDR3 is 14 residues long. Germline CDR1 reads MGHRA; CDR2 reads YSYEKL. Trimming took off 1 base at V and 0 bases at J, with 7 bases between the two ends. CDR3 amino acids: CASSQVDTSYEQYF. The CDR3 region has the DNA TGCGCCAGCAGCCAAGTTGACACCTCCTACGAGCAGTACTTC.

This chain joins TRBV29-1 and TRBJ2-2; D ambiguous. This CDR3 is 14 amino acids long. Trimming pared 5 bases from V and 7 bases from J, leaving 17 bases between. Germline CDR1 SQVTM, CDR2 ANQGSEA. The chain's CDR3 is CSVLFDRYSGELFF. DNA for the CDR3: TGCAGCGTTCTTTTTGATCGCTACAGCGGGGAGCTGTTTTTT.

The V call is TRBV10-2, the J call TRBJ1-2, with D tentatively TRBD1 (5 bases). Trimming took off 0 bases at V and 2 bases at J, with 10 bases between the two ends. CDR3 length: 15 residues. Germline lookup yields CDR1 WSHSY and CDR2 SAAADI. The CDR3 bases are TGCGCCAGCAGTGAGTCGGGGGGTAGAAACTATGGCTACACCTTC. Translated, it gives CASSESGGRNYGYTF.

The chain is built from TRBV3-1 (or the pseudogene TRBV3-2) and TRBJ1-3; unclear D gene. V was trimmed by 0 bases and J by 2 bases, leaving 8 bases between them. This CDR3 comprises 15 residues. The V gene's germline CDR1 is LGHDT and CDR2 YNNKEL (reference sequence). The CDR3 protein is CASSQDLRAGNTIYF. The CDR3 DNA is TGTGCCAGCAGCCAAGATCTCCGGGCTGGAAACACCATATATTTT.

This clone was recorded once. CDR3 nucleotides: TGTGCCAGCAGCTCGGGGGGTCCGGACTACACCTTC. Protein: CASSSGGPDYTF. V usage is TRBV7-9 and J usage is TRBJ1-2, with D tentatively TRBD1 (5 bases). The V and J ends lost 4 bases and 10 bases respectively, with 13 bases between them. Germline-derived CDR1 and CDR2 are SEHNR and FQNEAQ (reference sequence). This CDR3 is 12 amino acids long.

This chain joins TRBV7-9 and TRBJ2-2, with 9 bases matching TRBD2. The CDR3 runs 14 residues. Unmatched junction bases numbered 5, after V lost 8 bases and J lost 4 bases. Germline V gives CDR1 SEHNR, CDR2 FQNEAQ (reference sequence). DNA of the CDR3: TGTGCCAGCTCCGGACTAGCGTTCACCGGGGAGCTGTTTTTT. It encodes CASSGLAFTGELFF.

V and J are TRBV24-1 and TRBJ2-4; D is undetermined. Trimming removed 8 bases from V and 8 bases from J, with 15 bases in between. The CDR3 spans 13 residues. Germline V gene lookup returns CDR1 KGHDR and CDR2 SFDVKD. The CDR3 sequence: CATKSYYEDIQYF. The CDR3 DNA sequence: TGTGCCACCAAAAGTTACTATGAGGACATTCAGTACTTC.

This clone appeared a single time. This sequence joins TRBV3-1 (or the pseudogene TRBV3-2) and TRBJ1-6, with D perhaps matching TRBD1 (6 bases). The length of the CDR3 is 14 residues. Germline CDR1 LGHDT, CDR2 YNNKEL (reference sequence). The V and J ends lost 6 bases and 10 bases respectively, with 16 bases between them. The CDR3 DNA reads TGTGCCAGCAGTCTTATACTGACAGGCTCACCCCTCCACTTT. It translates to CASSLILTGSPLHF.

The chain recombines TRBV15 with TRBJ1-2; 7 bases align to TRBD1. The CDR3 runs 14 residues. Germline trimming cut 0 bases from V and 8 bases from J; bases unmatched to any gene: 6. Germline V gives CDR1 LNHNV, CDR2 YYDKDF (reference sequence). In DNA form, the CDR3 reads TGTGCCACCAGCAGAGAAAACAGGGGAGACGGCTACACCTTC. Its protein is CATSRENRGDGYTF.

The rearrangement links TRBV18 to TRBJ1-5; 9 nucleotides match TRBD1. With V trimmed by 4 bases and J by 7 bases, 5 bases remained unmatched. The CDR3 length is 14 residues. CDR1 and CDR2 (germline): KGHSH, LQKENI. CDR3: CASSLDRGHQPQHF. In nucleotides, the CDR3 is TGTGCCAGCTCACTGGACAGGGGCCACCAGCCCCAGCATTTT.

This clone has more than one count but fewer than ten. The chain uses TRBV14 and TRBJ2-2, with 8 nucleotides matching TRBD1. In germline, CDR1 is SGHDN, CDR2 FVKESK. V shed 6 bases, J shed 1 base, and the junction held 4 bases outside the gene matches. The CDR3 contains 15 residues. The DNA of the CDR3 is TGTGCCAGCAGTCCGGACAGGGTGAACACCGGGGAGCTGTTTTTT. Amino acid sequence: CASSPDRVNTGELFF.

J is TRBJ1-1 and V is TRBV1; no DNA check was done on the table's D call, TRBD1. TRBV1 is a known pseudogene. The CDR3 length is 16 residues. The CDR3 reads CTSSQGDRMVNTEAFF. As DNA, the CDR3 is TGCACCAGCAGCCAAGGCGACAGGATGGTGAACACTGAAGCTTTCTTT.

CDR3 coding DNA: TGTGCCAGTAGTACGTATACGACAGATCAGAACACTGAAGCTTTCTTT. Residues: CASSTYTTDQNTEAFF. The chain employs TRBV19 and TRBJ1-1; the D gene is possibly TRBD1 (5 bases). The CDR3 loop spans 16 amino acids. Germline V gene lookup returns CDR1 LNHDA and CDR2 SQIVND (reference sequence). V was cut by 4 bases and J by 1 base, with 16 bases left in between.